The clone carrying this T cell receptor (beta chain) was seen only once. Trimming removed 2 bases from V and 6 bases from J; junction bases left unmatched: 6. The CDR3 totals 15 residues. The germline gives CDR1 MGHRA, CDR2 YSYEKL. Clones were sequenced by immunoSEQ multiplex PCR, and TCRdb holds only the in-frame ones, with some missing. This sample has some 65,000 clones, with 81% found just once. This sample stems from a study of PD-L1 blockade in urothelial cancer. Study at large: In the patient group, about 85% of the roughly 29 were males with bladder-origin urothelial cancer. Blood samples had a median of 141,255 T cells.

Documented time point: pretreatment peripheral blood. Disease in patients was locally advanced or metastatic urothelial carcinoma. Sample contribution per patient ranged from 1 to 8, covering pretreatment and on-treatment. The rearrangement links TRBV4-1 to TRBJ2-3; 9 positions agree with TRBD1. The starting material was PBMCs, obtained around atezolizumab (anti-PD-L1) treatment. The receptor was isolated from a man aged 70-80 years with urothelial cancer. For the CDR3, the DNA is TGCGCCAGCAGCCAATATACACAGGGGGCTGATACGCAGTATTTT. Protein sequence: CASSQYTQGADTQYF.